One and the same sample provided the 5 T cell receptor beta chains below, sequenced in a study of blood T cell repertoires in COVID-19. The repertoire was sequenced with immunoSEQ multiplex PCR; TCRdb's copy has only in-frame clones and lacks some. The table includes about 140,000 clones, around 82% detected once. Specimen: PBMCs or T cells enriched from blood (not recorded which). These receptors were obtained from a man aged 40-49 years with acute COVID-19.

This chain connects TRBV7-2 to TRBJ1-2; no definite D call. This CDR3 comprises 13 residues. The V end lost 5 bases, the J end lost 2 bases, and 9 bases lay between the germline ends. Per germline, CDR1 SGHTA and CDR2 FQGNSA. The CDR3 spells CASSLRLNYGYTF. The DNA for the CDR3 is TGTGCCAGCAGCCTGCGCCTAAACTATGGCTACACCTTC.

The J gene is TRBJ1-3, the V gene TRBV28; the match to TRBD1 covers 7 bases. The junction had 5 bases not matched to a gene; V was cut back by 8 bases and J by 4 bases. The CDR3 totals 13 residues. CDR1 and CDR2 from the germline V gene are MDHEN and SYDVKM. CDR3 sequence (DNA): TGTGCCAGCGCTACAGGGGTAGGAAACACCATATATTTT. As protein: CASATGVGNTIYF.

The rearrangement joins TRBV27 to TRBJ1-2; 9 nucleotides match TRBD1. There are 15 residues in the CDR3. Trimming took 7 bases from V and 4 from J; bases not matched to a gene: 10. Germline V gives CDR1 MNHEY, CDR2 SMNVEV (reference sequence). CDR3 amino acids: CASKPGQGNSYGYTF. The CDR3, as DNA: TGTGCCAGCAAGCCGGGACAGGGCAATTCCTATGGCTACACCTTC.

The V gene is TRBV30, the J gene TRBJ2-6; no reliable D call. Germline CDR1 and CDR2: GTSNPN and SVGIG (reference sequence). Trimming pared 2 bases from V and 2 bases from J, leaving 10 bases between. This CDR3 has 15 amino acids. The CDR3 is CAWSTPAAGANVLTF. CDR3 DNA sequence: TGTGCCTGGAGTACACCGGCGGCTGGGGCCAACGTCCTGACTTTC.

The CDR3 protein is CASSEEGGAFNEQFF. CDR3 DNA: TGTGCCAGCAGTGAAGAAGGGGGCGCCTTCAATGAGCAGTTCTTC. The gene calls are TRBV2 and TRBJ2-1; 7 bases line up with TRBD1. V shed 1 base and J 6 bases; nucleotides not matched to a gene: 6. The CDR3 sequence is 15 residues long. Per germline, CDR1 SNHLY and CDR2 FYNNEI. The variable domain in full, completed from reference TRBV2 and TRBJ2-1, reads EPEVTQTPSHQVTQMGQEVILRCVPISNHLYFYWYRQILGQKVEFLVSFYNNEISEKSEIFDDQFSVERPDGSNFTLKIRSTKLEDSAMYFCASSEEGGAFNEQFFGPGTRLTVL.